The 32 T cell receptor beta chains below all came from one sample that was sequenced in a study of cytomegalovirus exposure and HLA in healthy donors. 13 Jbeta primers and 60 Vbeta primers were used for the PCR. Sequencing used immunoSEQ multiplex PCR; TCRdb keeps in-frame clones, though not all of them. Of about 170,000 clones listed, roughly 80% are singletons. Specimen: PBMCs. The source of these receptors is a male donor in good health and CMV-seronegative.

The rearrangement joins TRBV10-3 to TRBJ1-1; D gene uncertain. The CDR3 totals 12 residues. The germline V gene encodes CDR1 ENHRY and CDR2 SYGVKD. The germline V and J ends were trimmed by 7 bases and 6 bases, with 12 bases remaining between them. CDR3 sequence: CAINEGYAEAFF. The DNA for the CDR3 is TGTGCCATCAACGAGGGTTACGCTGAAGCTTTCTTT.

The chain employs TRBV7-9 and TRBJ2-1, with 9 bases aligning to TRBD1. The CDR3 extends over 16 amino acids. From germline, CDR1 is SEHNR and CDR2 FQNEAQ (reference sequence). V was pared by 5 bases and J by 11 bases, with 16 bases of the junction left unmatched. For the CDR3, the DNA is TGTGCCAGCAGCCCCAAGCTTAGAACAGGGGGCTACAAGCAGTTCTTC. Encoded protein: CASSPKLRTGGYKQFF.

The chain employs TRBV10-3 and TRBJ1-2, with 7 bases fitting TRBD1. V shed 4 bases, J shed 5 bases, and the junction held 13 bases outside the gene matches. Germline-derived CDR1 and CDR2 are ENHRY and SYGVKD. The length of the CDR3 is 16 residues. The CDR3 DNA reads TGTGCCATCAGTGCGGGACAGCCCGCCTCAGGGTATGGCTACACCTTC. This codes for CAISAGQPASGYGYTF.

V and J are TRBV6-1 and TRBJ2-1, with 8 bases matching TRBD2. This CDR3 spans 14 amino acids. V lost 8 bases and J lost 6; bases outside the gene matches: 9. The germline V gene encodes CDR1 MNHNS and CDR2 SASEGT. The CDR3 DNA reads TGTGCCAGCTCCCCCTGGAGCGGGGGCAATGAGCAGTTCTTC. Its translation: CASSPWSGGNEQFF.

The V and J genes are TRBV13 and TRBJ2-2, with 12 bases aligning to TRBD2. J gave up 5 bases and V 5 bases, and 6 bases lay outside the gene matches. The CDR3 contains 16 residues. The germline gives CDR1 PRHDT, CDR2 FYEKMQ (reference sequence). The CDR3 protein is CASSPRLAGVTGELFF. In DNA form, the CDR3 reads TGTGCCAGCAGCCCCCGACTAGCGGGGGTTACCGGGGAGCTGTTTTTT.

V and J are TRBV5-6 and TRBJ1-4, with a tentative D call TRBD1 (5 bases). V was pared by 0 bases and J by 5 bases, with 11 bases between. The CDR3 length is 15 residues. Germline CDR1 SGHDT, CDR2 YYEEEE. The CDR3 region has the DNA TGTGCCAGCAGCTTGGCCGGACGGGGGAATGAAAAACTGTTTTTT. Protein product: CASSLAGRGNEKLFF.

CDR3 in DNA: TGTGCCAGCTCAGTTCTGGGCGGACAGAGCAATCAGCCCCAGCATTTT. This translates into CASSVLGGQSNQPQHF. The gene calls are TRBV18 and TRBJ1-5; possible D gene TRBD1, 6 bases. The germline CDR1 and CDR2 sequences are KGHSH and LQKENI. This CDR3 comprises 16 residues. Trimming cost V 5 bases and J 1 base, with 15 bases left between them.

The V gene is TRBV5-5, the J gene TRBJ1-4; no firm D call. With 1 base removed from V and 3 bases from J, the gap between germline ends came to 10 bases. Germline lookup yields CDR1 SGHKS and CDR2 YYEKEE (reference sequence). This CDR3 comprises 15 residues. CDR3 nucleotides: TGTGCCAGCAGCTTGAGTCCGGTAGCTAATGAAAAACTGTTTTTT. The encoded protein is CASSLSPVANEKLFF.

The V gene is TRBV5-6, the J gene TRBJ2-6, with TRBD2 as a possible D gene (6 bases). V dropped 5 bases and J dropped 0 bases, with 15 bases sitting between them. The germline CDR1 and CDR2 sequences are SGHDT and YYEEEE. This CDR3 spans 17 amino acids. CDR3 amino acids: CASRPPGVISGANVLTF. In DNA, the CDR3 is TGTGCCAGCAGGCCGCCGGGAGTCATCTCTGGGGCCAACGTCCTGACTTTC.

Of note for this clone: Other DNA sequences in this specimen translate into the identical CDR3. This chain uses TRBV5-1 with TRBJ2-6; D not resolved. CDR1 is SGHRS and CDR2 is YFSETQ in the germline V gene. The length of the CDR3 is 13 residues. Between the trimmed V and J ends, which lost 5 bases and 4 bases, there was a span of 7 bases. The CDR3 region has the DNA TGCGCCAGCAGTCTTGAGGGGGCCAACGTCCTGACTTTC. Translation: CASSLEGANVLTF.

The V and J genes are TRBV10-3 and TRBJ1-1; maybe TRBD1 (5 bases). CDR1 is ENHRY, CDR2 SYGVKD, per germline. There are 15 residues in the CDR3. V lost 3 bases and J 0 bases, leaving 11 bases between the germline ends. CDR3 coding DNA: TGTGCCATCAGTGAAGGGGAACGGTTGAACACTGAAGCTTTCTTT. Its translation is CAISEGERLNTEAFF.

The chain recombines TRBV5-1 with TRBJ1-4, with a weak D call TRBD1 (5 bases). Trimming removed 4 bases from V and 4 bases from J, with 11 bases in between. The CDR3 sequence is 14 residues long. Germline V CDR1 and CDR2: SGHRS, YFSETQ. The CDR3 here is CASSADTVNEKLFF. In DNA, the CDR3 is TGCGCCAGCAGCGCGGACACCGTTAATGAAAAACTGTTTTTT.

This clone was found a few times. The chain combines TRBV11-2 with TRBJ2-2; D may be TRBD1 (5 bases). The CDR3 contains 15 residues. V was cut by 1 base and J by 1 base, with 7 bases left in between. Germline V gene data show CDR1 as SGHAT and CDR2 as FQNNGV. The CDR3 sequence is CASSLARVNTGELFF. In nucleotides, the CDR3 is TGTGCCAGCAGCTTAGCCAGGGTGAACACCGGGGAGCTGTTTTTT.

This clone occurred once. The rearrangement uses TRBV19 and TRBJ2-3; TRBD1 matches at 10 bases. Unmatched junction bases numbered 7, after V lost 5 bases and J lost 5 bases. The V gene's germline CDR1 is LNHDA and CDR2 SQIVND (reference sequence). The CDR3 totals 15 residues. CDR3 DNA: TGTGCCAGTAGTCCCGGGACAGGGGATGGAGATACGCAGTATTTT. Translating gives CASSPGTGDGDTQYF.

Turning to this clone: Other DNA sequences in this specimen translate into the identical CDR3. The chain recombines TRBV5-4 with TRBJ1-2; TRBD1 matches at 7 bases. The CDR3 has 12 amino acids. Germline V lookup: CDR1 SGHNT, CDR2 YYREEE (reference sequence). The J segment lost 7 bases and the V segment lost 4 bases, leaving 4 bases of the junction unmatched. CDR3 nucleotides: TGTGCCAGCAGCCCAGACAGGGCTGGCTACACCTTC. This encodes CASSPDRAGYTF. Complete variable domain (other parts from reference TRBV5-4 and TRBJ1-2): ETGVTQSPTHLIKTRGQQVTLRCSSQSGHNTVSWYQQALGQGPQFIFQYYREEENGRGNFPPRFSGLQFPNYSSELNVNALELDDSALYLCASSPDRAGYTFGSGTRLTVV.

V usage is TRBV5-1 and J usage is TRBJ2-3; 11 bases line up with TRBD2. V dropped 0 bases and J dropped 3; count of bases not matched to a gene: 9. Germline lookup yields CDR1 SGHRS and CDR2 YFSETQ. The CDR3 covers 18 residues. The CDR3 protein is CASSLVFSSGGFTDTQYF. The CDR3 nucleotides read TGCGCCAGCAGCTTGGTTTTTTCTAGCGGGGGGTTTACAGATACGCAGTATTTT.

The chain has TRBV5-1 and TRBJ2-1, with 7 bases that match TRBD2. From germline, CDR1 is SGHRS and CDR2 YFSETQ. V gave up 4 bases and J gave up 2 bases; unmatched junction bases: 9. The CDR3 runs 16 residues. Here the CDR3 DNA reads TGCGCCAGCAGCCGGTGGGGAGGGAAGGCCTACAATGAGCAGTTCTTC. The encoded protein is CASSRWGGKAYNEQFF.

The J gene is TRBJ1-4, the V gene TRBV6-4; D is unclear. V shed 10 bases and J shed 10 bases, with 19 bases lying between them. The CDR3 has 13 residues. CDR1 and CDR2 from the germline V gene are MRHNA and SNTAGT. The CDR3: CAIVGPISGKLFF. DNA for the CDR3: TGTGCCATCGTCGGGCCGATTAGCGGAAAACTGTTTTTT.

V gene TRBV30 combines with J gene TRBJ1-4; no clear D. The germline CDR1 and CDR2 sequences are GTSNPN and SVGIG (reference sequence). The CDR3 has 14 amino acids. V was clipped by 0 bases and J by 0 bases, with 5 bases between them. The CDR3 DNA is TGTGCCTGGAGTGTGGGAGCAACTAATGAAAAACTGTTTTTT. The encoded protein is CAWSVGATNEKLFF.

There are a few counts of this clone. CDR3 in amino acids: CASAGTLYEQYF. CDR3 DNA sequence: TGTGCCAGCGCAGGGACTCTCTACGAGCAGTACTTC. This chain joins TRBV25-1 and TRBJ2-7; a possible D gene is TRBD2 (6 bases). The germline CDR1 and CDR2 sequences are MGHDK and SYGVNS. CDR3 length: 12 amino acids. With 8 bases removed from V and 3 bases from J, the gap between germline ends came to 11 bases.

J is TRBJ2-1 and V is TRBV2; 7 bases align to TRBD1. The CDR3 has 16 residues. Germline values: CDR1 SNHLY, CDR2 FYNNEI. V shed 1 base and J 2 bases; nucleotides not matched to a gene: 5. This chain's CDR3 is CASSEEGAQAYNEQFF. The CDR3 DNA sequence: TGTGCCAGCAGTGAAGAGGGGGCTCAGGCCTACAATGAGCAGTTCTTC.

CDR3 bases: TGTGCCAGCAGCCACCCGGGGGGGAGAGGGGAGACCCAGTACTTC. Translated: CASSHPGGRGETQYF. J is TRBJ2-5 and V is TRBV14, with TRBD2 matching 8 bases. The V and J ends lost 3 bases and 5 bases, in that order; junction bases with no gene match: 8. Germline-derived CDR1 and CDR2 are SGHDN and FVKESK. The CDR3 is made up of 15 amino acids.

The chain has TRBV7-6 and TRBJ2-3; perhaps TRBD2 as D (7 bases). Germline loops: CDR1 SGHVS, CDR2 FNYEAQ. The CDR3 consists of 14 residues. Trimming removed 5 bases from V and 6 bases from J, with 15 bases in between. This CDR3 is CASSLKGGADTQYF. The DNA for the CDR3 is TGTGCCAGCAGCCTCAAAGGGGGGGCGGATACGCAGTATTTT.

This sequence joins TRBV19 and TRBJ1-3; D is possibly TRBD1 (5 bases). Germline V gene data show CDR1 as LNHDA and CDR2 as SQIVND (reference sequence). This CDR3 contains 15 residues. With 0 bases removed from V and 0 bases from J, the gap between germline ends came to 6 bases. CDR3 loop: CASSIDGGSGNTIYF. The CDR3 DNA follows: TGTGCCAGTAGTATAGACGGGGGCTCTGGAAACACCATATATTTT.

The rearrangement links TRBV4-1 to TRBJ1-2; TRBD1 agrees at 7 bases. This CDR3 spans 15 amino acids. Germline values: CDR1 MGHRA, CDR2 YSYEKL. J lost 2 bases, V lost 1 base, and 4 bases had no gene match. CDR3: CASSQVQQGNYGYTF. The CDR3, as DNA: TGCGCCAGCAGCCAAGTCCAACAGGGGAACTATGGCTACACCTTC.

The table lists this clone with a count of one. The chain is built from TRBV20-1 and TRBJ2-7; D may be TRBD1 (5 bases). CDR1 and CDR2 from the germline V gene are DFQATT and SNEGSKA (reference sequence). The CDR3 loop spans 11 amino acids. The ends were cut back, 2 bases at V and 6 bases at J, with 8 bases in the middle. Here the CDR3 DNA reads TGCAGTGCTAGAAAAGACAGCGAGCAGTACTTC. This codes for CSARKDSEQYF.

CDR3 DNA sequence: TGTGCCAGCAGCTTGGGAGGAGTCCTCTACAATGAGCAGTTCTTC. Its translation: CASSLGGVLYNEQFF. This rearrangement joins TRBV5-4 to TRBJ2-1; D is unclear. The length of the CDR3 is 15 residues. Trimming shortened V by 0 bases and J by 3 bases, and 10 bases separated the two germline ends. The V gene's germline CDR1 is SGHNT and CDR2 YYREEE (reference sequence).

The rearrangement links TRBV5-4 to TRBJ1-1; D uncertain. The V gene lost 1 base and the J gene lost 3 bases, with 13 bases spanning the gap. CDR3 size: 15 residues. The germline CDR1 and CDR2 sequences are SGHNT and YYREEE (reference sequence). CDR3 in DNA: TGTGCCAGCAGCTTGAGGTTAGCCTGGGACACTGAAGCTTTCTTT. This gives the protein CASSLRLAWDTEAFF. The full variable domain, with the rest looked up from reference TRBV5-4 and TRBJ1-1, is ETGVTQSPTHLIKTRGQQVTLRCSSQSGHNTVSWYQQALGQGPQFIFQYYREEENGRGNFPPRFSGLQFPNYSSELNVNALELDDSALYLCASSLRLAWDTEAFFGQGTRLTVV.

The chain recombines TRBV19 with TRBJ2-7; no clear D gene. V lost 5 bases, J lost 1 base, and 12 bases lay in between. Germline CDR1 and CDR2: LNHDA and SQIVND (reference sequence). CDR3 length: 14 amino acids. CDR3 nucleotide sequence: TGTGCCAGTAGTCCGTTCGTTAGTTCCTACGAGCAGTACTTC. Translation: CASSPFVSSYEQYF.

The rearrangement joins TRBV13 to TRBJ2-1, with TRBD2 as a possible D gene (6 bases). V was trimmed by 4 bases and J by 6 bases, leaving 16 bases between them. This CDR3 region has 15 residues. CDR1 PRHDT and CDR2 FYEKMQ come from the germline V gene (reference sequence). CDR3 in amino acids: CASSSTPGGGNEQFF. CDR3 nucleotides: TGTGCCAGCAGCTCAACCCCCGGGGGTGGCAATGAGCAGTTCTTC.

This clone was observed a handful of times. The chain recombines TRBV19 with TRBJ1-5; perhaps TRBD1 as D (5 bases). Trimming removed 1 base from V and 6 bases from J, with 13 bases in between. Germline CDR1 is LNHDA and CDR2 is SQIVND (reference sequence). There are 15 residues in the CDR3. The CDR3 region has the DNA TGTGCCAGTAGTATAGGGGGGGGGTTCAGTCAGCCCCAGCATTTT. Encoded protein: CASSIGGGFSQPQHF.

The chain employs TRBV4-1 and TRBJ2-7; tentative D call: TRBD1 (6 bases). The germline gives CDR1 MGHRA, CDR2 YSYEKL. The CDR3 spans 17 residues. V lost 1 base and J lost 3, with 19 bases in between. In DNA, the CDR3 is TGCGCCAGCAGCCAAGCTTTGTGGGACACGGGGATCTACGAGCAGTACTTC. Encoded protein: CASSQALWDTGIYEQYF.